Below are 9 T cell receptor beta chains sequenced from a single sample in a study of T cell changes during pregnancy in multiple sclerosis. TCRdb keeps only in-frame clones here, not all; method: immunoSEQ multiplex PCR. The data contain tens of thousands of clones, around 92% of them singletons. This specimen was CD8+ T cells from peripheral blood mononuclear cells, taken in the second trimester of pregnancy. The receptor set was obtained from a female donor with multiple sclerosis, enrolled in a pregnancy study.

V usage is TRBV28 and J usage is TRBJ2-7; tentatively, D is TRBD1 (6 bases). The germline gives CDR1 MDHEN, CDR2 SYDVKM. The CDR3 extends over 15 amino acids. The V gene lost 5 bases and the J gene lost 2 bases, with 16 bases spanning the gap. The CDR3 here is CASSLVTDSTYEQYF. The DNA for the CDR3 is TGTGCCAGCAGTCTCGTTACGGACAGTACCTACGAGCAGTACTTC.

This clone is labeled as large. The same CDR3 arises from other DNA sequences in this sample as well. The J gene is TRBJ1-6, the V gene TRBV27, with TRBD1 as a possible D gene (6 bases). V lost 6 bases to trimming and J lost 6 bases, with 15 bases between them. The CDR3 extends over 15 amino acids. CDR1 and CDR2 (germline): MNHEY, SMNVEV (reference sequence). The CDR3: CASSLTTRGNSPLHF. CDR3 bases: TGTGCCAGCAGCTTAACCACCAGGGGTAATTCACCCCTCCACTTT.

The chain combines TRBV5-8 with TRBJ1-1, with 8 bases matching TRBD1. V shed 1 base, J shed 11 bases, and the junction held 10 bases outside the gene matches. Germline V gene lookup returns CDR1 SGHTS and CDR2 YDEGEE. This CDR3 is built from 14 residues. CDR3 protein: CASSLLATGGRAFF. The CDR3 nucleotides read TGTGCCAGCAGCTTGTTAGCTACAGGGGGTCGTGCTTTCTTT.

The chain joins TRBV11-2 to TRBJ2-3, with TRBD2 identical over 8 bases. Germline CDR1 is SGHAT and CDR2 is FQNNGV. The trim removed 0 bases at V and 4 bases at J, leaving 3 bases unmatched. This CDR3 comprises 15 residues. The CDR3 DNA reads TGTGCCAGCAGCTTAGAAAGCGGGAGTCCAGATACGCAGTATTTT. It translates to CASSLESGSPDTQYF. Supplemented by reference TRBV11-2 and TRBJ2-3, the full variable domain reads EAGVAQSPRYKIIEKRQSVAFWCNPISGHATLYWYQQILGQGPKLLIQFQNNGVVDDSQLPKDRFSAERLKGVDSTLKIQPAKLEDSAVYLCASSLESGSPDTQYFGPGTRLTVL.

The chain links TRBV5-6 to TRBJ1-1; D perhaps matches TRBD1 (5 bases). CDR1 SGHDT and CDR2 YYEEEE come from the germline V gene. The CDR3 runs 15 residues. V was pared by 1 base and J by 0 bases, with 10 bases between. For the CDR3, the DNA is TGTGCCAGCAGCTTGAGCAGCAGGGTGAACACTGAAGCTTTCTTT. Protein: CASSLSSRVNTEAFF.

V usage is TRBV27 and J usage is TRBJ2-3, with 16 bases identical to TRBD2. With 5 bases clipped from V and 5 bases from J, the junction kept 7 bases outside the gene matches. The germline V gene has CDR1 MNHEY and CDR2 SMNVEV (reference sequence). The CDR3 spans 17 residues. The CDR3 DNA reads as TGTGCCAGCAGTACCAAGGGACTAGCGGGGGGGGGAGATACGCAGTATTTT. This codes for CASSTKGLAGGGDTQYF.

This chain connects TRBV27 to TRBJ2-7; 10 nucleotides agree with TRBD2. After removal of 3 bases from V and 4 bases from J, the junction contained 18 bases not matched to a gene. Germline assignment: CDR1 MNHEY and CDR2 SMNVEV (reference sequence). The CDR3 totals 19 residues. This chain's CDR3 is CASSFNFQSGGLALYEQYF. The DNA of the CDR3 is TGTGCCAGCAGTTTTAATTTTCAGAGTGGGGGACTAGCGCTTTACGAGCAGTACTTC.

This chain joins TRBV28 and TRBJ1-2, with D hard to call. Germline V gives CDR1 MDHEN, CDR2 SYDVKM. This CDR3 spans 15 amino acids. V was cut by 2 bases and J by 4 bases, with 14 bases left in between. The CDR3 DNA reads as TGTGCCAGCAGTTTAGAAGGGAGCTATGCCTATGGCTACACCTTC. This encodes CASSLEGSYAYGYTF.

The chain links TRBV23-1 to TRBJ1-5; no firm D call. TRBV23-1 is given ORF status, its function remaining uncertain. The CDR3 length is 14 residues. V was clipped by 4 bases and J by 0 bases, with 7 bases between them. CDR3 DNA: TGCGCCAGCAGTCGCGGGTATAGCAATCAGCCCCAGCATTTT. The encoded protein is CASSRGYSNQPQHF.